This TCR beta chain was sequenced during a study of blood T cell repertoires in COVID-19. The method was immunoSEQ multiplex PCR; TCRdb's version includes in-frame clones alone and lacks a portion of them. In the table there are just over 50,000 clones, about 82% of which are singletons. This clone was seen just once. Germline-derived CDR1 and CDR2 are KGHSH and LQKENI. The CDR3 has 15 residues. Germline trimming cut 3 bases from V and 5 bases from J; bases unmatched to any gene: 6. This sequence joins TRBV18 and TRBJ1-1; 10 bases align to TRBD1. The sequencing input was peripheral blood. The receptor's source is an elderly man with active COVID-19. CDR3 residues: CASSPQTGGETEAFF. DNA for the CDR3: TGTGCCAGCTCACCTCAGACAGGGGGCGAAACTGAAGCTTTCTTT.